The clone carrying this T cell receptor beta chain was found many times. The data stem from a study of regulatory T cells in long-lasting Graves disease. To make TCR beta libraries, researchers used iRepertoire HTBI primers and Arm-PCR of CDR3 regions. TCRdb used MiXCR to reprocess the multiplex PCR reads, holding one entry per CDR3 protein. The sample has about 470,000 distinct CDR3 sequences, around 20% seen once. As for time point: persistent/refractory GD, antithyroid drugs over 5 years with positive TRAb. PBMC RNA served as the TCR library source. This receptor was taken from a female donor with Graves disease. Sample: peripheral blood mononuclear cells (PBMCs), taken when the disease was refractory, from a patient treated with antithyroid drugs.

CDR3 region: CSVTSGANTGELFF. CDR3 nucleotide sequence: TGCAGCGTGACTAGCGGAGCGAACACCGGGGAGCTGTTTTTT. The rearrangement joins TRBV29-1 to TRBJ2-2, with TRBD2 identical over 9 bases. The CDR3 runs 14 residues. Germline V gene lookup returns CDR1 SQVTM and CDR2 ANQGSEA. V trimming: 6 bases; J trimming: 0 bases; junction bases outside the gene matches: 2.